Below, 30 T cell receptor beta chains from the same sample are listed, as sequenced in a study of T cell responses to AZD1222 COVID-19 vaccine. Clones were read by immunoSEQ multiplex PCR, and TCRdb kept only the in-frame ones, dropping some. The table shows 100,000 to 150,000 clones, with under 90% occurring only once. The sample consisted of peripheral blood, taken on day 0 of AZD1222 vaccination. The receptors were gathered from an adult in good health.

A word on this clone: An end of the junction differs from the germline gene, which may be a read error. The chain joins TRBV6-5 to TRBJ2-7; 8 bases are shared with TRBD1. The CDR3 runs to 15 residues. Per germline, CDR1 MNHEY and CDR2 SVGAGI. The CDR3 region is CANSYSGDRRDEQYF. The CDR3 DNA is TGTGCCAACAGTTACTCGGGGGACAGGAGGGACGAGCAGTACTTC.

This clone was found a few times. The V call is TRBV5-1, the J call TRBJ1-2, with a possible D match to TRBD1 (5 bases). Trimming left V 5 bases short and J 7 bases short, with 15 bases between. The CDR3 length is 13 residues. Germline V gene sequence: CDR1 SGHRS, CDR2 YFSETQ. CDR3 protein: CASRSEAGSGYTF. CDR3 in DNA: TGCGCCAGCAGGAGTGAGGCAGGGTCTGGCTACACCTTC.

This clone was counted a single time. The chain joins TRBV30 to TRBJ1-5; 8 bases agree with TRBD1. With 7 bases clipped from V and 4 bases from J, the junction kept 6 bases outside the gene matches. Germline V gives CDR1 GTSNPN, CDR2 SVGIG (reference sequence). The CDR3 spans 13 residues. This CDR3 reads CALSTGGNQPQHF. The CDR3 nucleotides read TGTGCCTTGTCCACAGGGGGAAATCAGCCCCAGCATTTT.

The chain joins TRBV3-1 (or the pseudogene TRBV3-2) to TRBJ1-6; D not resolved. Germline CDR1 and CDR2: LGHDT and YNNKEL (reference sequence). This CDR3 has 14 amino acids. Trimming removed 3 bases at V and 10 bases at J, with 13 bases between. CDR3 sequence (DNA): TGTGCCAGCAGCCAGGCCGGGGTCGGATCACCCCTCCACTTT. The encoded protein is CASSQAGVGSPLHF.

This chain links TRBV6-5 with TRBJ1-1; D uncertain. With 2 bases removed from V and 0 bases from J, the gap between germline ends came to 7 bases. CDR1 and CDR2 from the germline V gene are MNHEY and SVGAGI. This CDR3 spans 14 amino acids. CDR3 nucleotides: TGTGCCAGCAGTTACGAGCCCTTGAACACTGAAGCTTTCTTT. Translation gives CASSYEPLNTEAFF.

The chain carries TRBV30 and TRBJ1-1, with D hard to call. The V and J ends lost 8 bases and 3 bases respectively, with 13 bases between them. The CDR3 runs 12 residues. Germline V gene data show CDR1 as GTSNPN and CDR2 as SVGIG (reference sequence). As DNA, the CDR3 is TGTGCCCGGACCCGGGGAGACACTGAAGCTTTCTTT. Residues: CARTRGDTEAFF.

The chain links TRBV27 to TRBJ1-2; maybe TRBD1 (5 bases). The CDR3 loop spans 14 amino acids. V was cut by 4 bases and J by 3 bases, with 12 bases left in between. Germline loops: CDR1 MNHEY, CDR2 SMNVEV (reference sequence). In DNA form, the CDR3 reads TGTGCCAGCAGTTCGCGACAGAGCTACTATGGCTACACCTTC. Translated: CASSSRQSYYGYTF.

This clone was seen a handful of times. This chain uses TRBV15 with TRBJ2-1, with D possibly being TRBD2 (5 bases). The CDR3 extends over 13 amino acids. V shed 0 bases and J shed 8 bases, with 8 bases lying between them. Germline-derived CDR1 and CDR2 are LNHNV and YYDKDF (reference sequence). In DNA form, the CDR3 reads TGTGCCACCAGCAGAGATCTGGGAGATGAGCAGTTCTTC. This translates into CATSRDLGDEQFF.

This clone showed up just once. This chain connects TRBV7-9 to TRBJ1-4, with D tentatively TRBD1 (5 bases). The germline V gene encodes CDR1 SEHNR and CDR2 FQNEAQ (reference sequence). V was clipped by 4 bases and J by 6 bases, with 9 bases between them. The CDR3 covers 13 residues. The CDR3 DNA follows: TGTGCCAGCAGCTGGACAAGTGATGAAAAACTGTTTTTT. Protein product: CASSWTSDEKLFF.

J is TRBJ2-3 and V is TRBV18; maybe TRBD2 (6 bases). V dropped 2 bases and J dropped 0 bases, with 15 bases sitting between them. Germline CDR1 is KGHSH and CDR2 is LQKENI. The CDR3 consists of 17 residues. The CDR3 sequence: CASSPTGLPRSTDTQYF. The DNA of the CDR3 is TGTGCCAGCTCACCAACGGGACTCCCGAGAAGCACAGATACGCAGTATTTT. Complete variable domain (other parts from reference TRBV18 and TRBJ2-3): NAGVMQNPRHLVRRRGQEARLRCSPMKGHSHVYWYRQLPEEGLKFMVYLQKENIIDESGMPKERFSAEFPKEGPSILRIQQVVRGDSAAYFCASSPTGLPRSTDTQYFGPGTRLTVL.

The chain has TRBV11-2 and TRBJ1-1; D not resolved. With 5 bases removed from V and 1 base from J, the gap between germline ends came to 8 bases. Germline V lookup: CDR1 SGHAT, CDR2 FQNNGV. The CDR3 sequence is 13 residues long. CDR3 sequence reads: CASSNDWNTEAFF. Here the CDR3 DNA reads TGTGCCAGCAGCAACGACTGGAACACTGAAGCTTTCTTT.

In DNA form, the CDR3 reads TGCGCCAGCAGCTTGGGTCTGGCCGGAATCAACACTGAAGCTTTCTTT. It yields the protein CASSLGLAGINTEAFF. The rearrangement uses TRBV5-1 and TRBJ1-1; D not resolved. The germline V gene has CDR1 SGHRS and CDR2 YFSETQ. The CDR3 length is 16 residues. Trimming stripped 0 bases from V and 2 bases from J, with 14 bases between.

The J gene is TRBJ2-6, the V gene TRBV5-1; D is unclear. Trimming removed 5 bases at V and 4 bases at J, with 4 bases between. Germline CDR1 SGHRS, CDR2 YFSETQ. CDR3 length: 12 amino acids. The CDR3 sequence is CASRVGANVLTF. In DNA form, the CDR3 reads TGCGCCAGCAGGGTCGGGGCCAACGTCCTGACTTTC.

This clone appeared a single time. The J gene is TRBJ2-2, the V gene TRBV5-4; D remains unclear. V lost 4 bases to trimming and J lost 0 bases, with 10 bases between them. The CDR3 sequence is 15 residues long. Germline lookup yields CDR1 SGHNT and CDR2 YYREEE (reference sequence). The CDR3 DNA reads TGTGCCAGCAGCCACATCATAGCGAACACCGGGGAGCTGTTTTTT. Translated: CASSHIIANTGELFF.

The chain has TRBV11-2 and TRBJ1-1, with no clear D. The CDR3 extends over 11 amino acids. Trimming took 7 bases from V and 6 from J, leaving 9 bases between them. CDR1 is SGHAT and CDR2 is FQNNGV in the germline V gene. The CDR3 region is CASTRQSEAFF. The DNA for the CDR3 is TGTGCCAGCACCCGCCAGTCTGAAGCTTTCTTT.

This clone was picked up a small number of times. The chain carries TRBV21-1 and TRBJ1-5; the listed D gene, TRBD1, was not tested against the DNA. TRBV21-1 is a listed pseudogene. CDR3 length: 17 amino acids. The CDR3 is CASSNWAAVYSNQPQHF. The CDR3 nucleotides are TGTGCCAGCAGCAACTGGGCCGCCGTCTATAGCAATCAGCCCCAGCATTTT.

This clone was picked up a small number of times. The chain has TRBV20-1 and TRBJ2-5; 14 bases are a match to TRBD2. Per germline, CDR1 DFQATT and CDR2 SNEGSKA (reference sequence). V trimming: 6 bases; J trimming: 1 base; junction bases outside the gene matches: 4. The CDR3 runs 15 residues. In DNA, the CDR3 is TGCAGTGCAAGTGGACTAGCGGGGGGCCAAGAGACCCAGTACTTC. It is translated as CSASGLAGGQETQYF.

V is TRBV5-6 and J is TRBJ1-6; D call uncertain. The CDR3 is made up of 16 amino acids. V lost 2 bases, J lost 5 bases, and 14 bases lay in between. Germline-derived CDR1 and CDR2 are SGHDT and YYEEEE. CDR3 loop: CASSFGRLLHNSPLHF. In nucleotides, the CDR3 is TGTGCCAGCAGCTTCGGCCGGCTCCTTCATAATTCACCCCTCCACTTT.

This chain connects TRBV12-3 or TRBV12-4 to TRBJ1-5; 7 bases are shared with TRBD1. V shed 5 bases, J shed 9 bases, and the junction held 7 bases outside the gene matches. There are 13 residues in the CDR3. The CDR3 region has the DNA TGTGCCAGCAGTGGGACAGTAAATACGCCCCAGCATTTT. As protein: CASSGTVNTPQHF.

This clone was found once. The chain combines TRBV5-1 with TRBJ1-4; 8 positions agree with TRBD1. The CDR3 length is 15 residues. The trim removed 4 bases at V and 3 bases at J, leaving 5 bases unmatched. From germline, CDR1 is SGHRS and CDR2 YFSETQ. The CDR3 nucleotides are TGCGCCAGCAGCCCCGCGGACAGGGCTAATGAAAAACTGTTTTTT. Its protein is CASSPADRANEKLFF.

The gene calls are TRBV14 and TRBJ2-5; unclear D gene. V lost 0 bases and J lost 7, with 12 bases in between. CDR1 is SGHDN and CDR2 is FVKESK in the germline V gene. The CDR3 covers 14 residues. This chain's CDR3 is CASSQDLAPGTQYF. The CDR3 DNA sequence: TGTGCCAGCAGCCAAGATTTGGCGCCGGGGACCCAGTACTTC.

The chain recombines TRBV5-1 with TRBJ2-7, with D perhaps matching TRBD2 (5 bases). The length of the CDR3 is 13 residues. Germline values: CDR1 SGHRS, CDR2 YFSETQ. The V end was cut by 4 bases, the J end by 2 bases, with 10 bases between. CDR3 in amino acids: CASSARVAYEQYF. In DNA, the CDR3 is TGCGCCAGCAGCGCGCGGGTCGCCTACGAGCAGTACTTC. Combining the CDR3 with reference TRBV5-1 and TRBJ2-7 gives the whole variable domain KAGVTQTPRYLIKTRGQQVTLSCSPISGHRSVSWYQQTPGQGLQFLFEYFSETQRNKGNFPGRFSGRQFSNSRSEMNVSTLELGDSALYLCASSARVAYEQYFGPGTRLTVT.

This rearrangement joins TRBV15 to TRBJ1-2; TRBD1 might be the D (5 bases). CDR3 length: 14 residues. The V end lost 0 bases, the J end lost 3 bases, and 8 bases lay between the germline ends. Germline values: CDR1 LNHNV, CDR2 YYDKDF (reference sequence). The CDR3 region has the DNA TGTGCCACCAGCAGAGAATTGGGGGACTATGGCTACACCTTC. Protein: CATSRELGDYGYTF.

V gene TRBV6-5 combines with J gene TRBJ1-6; weak D call: TRBD1 (5 bases). The CDR3 covers 13 residues. CDR1 and CDR2 (germline): MNHEY, SVGAGI. The germline V and J ends were trimmed by 6 bases and 9 bases, with 12 bases remaining between them. Here the CDR3 DNA reads TGTGCCAGCAGCAGGGACTCAACTTCACCCCTCCACTTT. This translates into CASSRDSTSPLHF.

V usage is TRBV5-5 and J usage is TRBJ1-2; D uncertain. Germline V lookup: CDR1 SGHKS, CDR2 YYEKEE (reference sequence). Trimming removed 0 bases from V and 4 bases from J, with 4 bases in between. This CDR3 has 12 amino acids. The CDR3 sequence: CASSLAGYGYTF. The CDR3 nucleotides read TGTGCCAGCAGCTTGGCGGGCTATGGCTACACCTTC.

This clone showed up just a few times. V is TRBV2 and J is TRBJ2-1; D is possibly TRBD2 (7 bases). V gave up 8 bases and J gave up 6 bases, with 17 bases separating them. Germline V gives CDR1 SNHLY, CDR2 FYNNEI. CDR3 length: 14 residues. CDR3 nucleotide sequence: TGTGCCAGCGGGGGGGGCAATCCACCCAATGAGCAGTTCTTC. Amino acid sequence: CASGGGNPPNEQFF.

The rearrangement uses TRBV9 and TRBJ2-3; TRBD2 matches 7 bases. Germline V gene data show CDR1 as SGDLS and CDR2 as YYNGEE. The V segment lost 3 bases and the J segment 3 bases; nucleotides outside the gene matches: 4. This CDR3 has 14 amino acids. CDR3 in DNA: TGTGCCAGCAGCGCAGCGGGACGGACAGATACGCAGTATTTT. This gives the protein CASSAAGRTDTQYF. The full variable domain, rest sourced from reference TRBV9 and TRBJ2-3, is DSGVTQTPKHLITATGQRVTLRCSPRSGDLSVYWYQQSLDQGLQFLIQYYNGEERAKGNILERFSAQQFPDLHSELNLSSLELGDSALYFCASSAAGRTDTQYFGPGTRLTVL.

The chain's CDR3 is CASSEDRNYGYTF. Here the CDR3 DNA reads TGTGCCAGCAGTGAAGACAGGAACTATGGCTACACCTTC. The chain couples TRBV6-1 to TRBJ1-2; tentative D call: TRBD1 (5 bases). CDR3 size: 13 residues. Germline V CDR1 and CDR2: MNHNS, SASEGT. Trimming took off 1 base at V and 2 bases at J, with 5 bases between the two ends.

The V and J genes are TRBV6-1 and TRBJ1-2; unclear D gene. CDR3 length equals 15 residues. Germline V CDR1 and CDR2: MNHNS, SASEGT. The V gene lost 1 base and the J gene lost 4 bases, with 13 bases spanning the gap. CDR3 residues: CASSEDYRGSYGYTF. The CDR3 DNA follows: TGTGCCAGCAGTGAAGATTATCGGGGTAGCTATGGCTACACCTTC.

This clone has just one count. The V gene is TRBV3-1 (or the pseudogene TRBV3-2), the J gene TRBJ1-1; no clear D gene. This CDR3 has 15 residues. Per the germline V gene, CDR1 is LGHDT and CDR2 is YNNKEL (reference sequence). Trimming removed 0 bases at V and 3 bases at J, with 11 bases between. CDR3 DNA: TGTGCCAGCAGCCAAGACTCCCGAGGGTACACTGAAGCTTTCTTT. Translating it yields CASSQDSRGYTEAFF.